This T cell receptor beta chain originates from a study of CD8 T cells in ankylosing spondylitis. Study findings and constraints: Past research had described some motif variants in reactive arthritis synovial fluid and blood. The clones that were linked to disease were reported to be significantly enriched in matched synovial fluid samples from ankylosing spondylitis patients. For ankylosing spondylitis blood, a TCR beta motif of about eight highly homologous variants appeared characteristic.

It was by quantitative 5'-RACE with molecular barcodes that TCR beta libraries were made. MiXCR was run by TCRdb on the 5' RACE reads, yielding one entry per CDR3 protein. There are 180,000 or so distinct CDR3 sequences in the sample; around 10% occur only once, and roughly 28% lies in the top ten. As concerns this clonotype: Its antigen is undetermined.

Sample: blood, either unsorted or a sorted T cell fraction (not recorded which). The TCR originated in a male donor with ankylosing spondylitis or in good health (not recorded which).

The CDR3 DNA reads TGTGCCACGAGGGACAGGGGGCGTGGGACCACTGAAGCTTTCTTT. This translates into CATRDRGRGTTEAFF. The rearrangement uses TRBV10-3 and TRBJ1-1, with 12 bases matching TRBD1. This CDR3 contains 15 residues. The germline CDR1 and CDR2 sequences are ENHRY and SYGVKD. J lost 4 bases, V lost 10 bases, and 10 bases had no gene match.